These 30 T cell receptor beta chains originate from one sample sequenced in a study of CD8 T cells in Susac syndrome. A quantity of roughly 0.5 to 1 ug RNA underwent reverse transcription using random hexamers. TCRdb re-called the immunoSEQ multiplex PCR reads with MiXCR, one entry per CDR3 protein. The data hold under 200,000 distinct CDR3 sequences, with about 95% observed a single time. The sequencing sample was made of CD8+ T cells from PBMCs. These receptors originate from a human donor with Susac syndrome.

The chain employs TRBV11-1 and TRBJ2-7; TRBD2 matches 13 bases. V dropped 0 bases and J dropped 0; count of bases not matched to a gene: 11. Germline values: CDR1 SGHAT, CDR2 FQDESV (reference sequence). The CDR3 totals 20 residues. CDR3 nucleotides: TGTGCCAGCAGCTTAGCTCTGATAGGACTAGCGGGGGATATCTCCTACGAGCAGTACTTC. Translation gives CASSLALIGLAGDISYEQYF.

The rearrangement links TRBV4-2 to TRBJ2-7; the D gene is possibly TRBD1 (5 bases). Trimming pared 4 bases from V and 2 bases from J, leaving 15 bases between. The CDR3 extends over 15 amino acids. The V gene's germline CDR1 is LGHNA and CDR2 YNFKEQ. The CDR3 sequence: CASSRPGLITYEQYF. CDR3 nucleotides: TGTGCCAGCAGCCGGCCAGGGCTAATAACCTACGAGCAGTACTTC.

The chain carries TRBV5-6 and TRBJ2-3; D is possibly TRBD2 (6 bases). Per germline, CDR1 SGHDT and CDR2 YYEEEE. The V end was cut by 2 bases, the J end by 7 bases, with 17 bases between. There are 15 residues in the CDR3. This CDR3 is CASSFGGLELYTQYF. The CDR3 DNA is TGTGCCAGCAGCTTTGGGGGACTCGAACTCTATACGCAGTATTTT. Together with reference TRBV5-6 and TRBJ2-3, the CDR3 gives the full variable domain: DAGVTQSPTHLIKTRGQQVTLRCSPKSGHDTVSWYQQALGQGPQFIFQYYEEEERQRGNFPDRFSGHQFPNYSSELNVNALLLGDSALYLCASSFGGLELYTQYFGPGTRLTVL.

This chain joins TRBV20-1 and TRBJ1-1; D remains ambiguous. V lost 4 bases and J 1 base, leaving 10 bases between the germline ends. The CDR3 runs to 13 residues. CDR1 is DFQATT and CDR2 is SNEGSKA in the germline V gene (reference sequence). CDR3 DNA sequence: TGCAGTGCTATAGGTGCCGAGAACACTGAAGCTTTCTTT. Translated: CSAIGAENTEAFF.

The V gene is TRBV29-1, the J gene TRBJ1-2; D unclear. V was clipped by 0 bases and J by 4 bases, with 24 bases between them. The CDR3 has 18 amino acids. The germline CDR1 and CDR2 sequences are SQVTM and ANQGSEA. The CDR3 coding sequence is TGCAGCGTTGAAGACCCCAAAGAGAAGACCATCGCGACCTATGGCTACACCTTC. This translates into CSVEDPKEKTIATYGYTF.

V gene TRBV5-1 combines with J gene TRBJ1-1, with a weak D call TRBD1 (5 bases). The V gene's germline CDR1 is SGHRS and CDR2 YFSETQ. The CDR3 runs 12 residues. Trimming stripped 0 bases from V and 6 bases from J, with 6 bases between. CDR3 nucleotides: TGCGCCAGCAGCTTGGAGGGGCCTGAAGCTTTCTTT. Amino acid sequence: CASSLEGPEAFF.

This clonotype was recorded once. The chain combines TRBV12-3 or TRBV12-4 with TRBJ1-1; D is uncertain. The CDR3 extends over 13 amino acids. V was pared by 1 base and J by 4 bases, with 7 bases between. Here the CDR3 reads CASSLGFGTEAFF. The CDR3, as DNA: TGTGCCAGCAGTTTAGGCTTTGGCACTGAAGCTTTCTTT.

The chain has TRBV7-9 and TRBJ2-1; TRBD2 matches 7 bases. Per the germline V gene, CDR1 is SEHNR and CDR2 is FQNEAQ (reference sequence). Trimming took 5 bases from V and 10 from J; bases not matched to a gene: 14. The CDR3 has 15 residues. CDR3 nucleotide sequence: TGTGCCAGCAGCCTCGGGGGAGGGGTTCAGACGGAGCAGTTCTTC. This translates into CASSLGGGVQTEQFF.

The chain recombines TRBV9 with TRBJ2-3; 10 bases map to TRBD2. V was pared by 6 bases and J by 2 bases, with 6 bases of the junction left unmatched. The CDR3 contains 15 residues. In germline, CDR1 is SGDLS, CDR2 YYNGEE. The chain's CDR3 is CASNLAGVTTDTQYF. Here the CDR3 DNA reads TGTGCCAGCAATCTAGCGGGGGTTACCACAGATACGCAGTATTTT.

The genes are TRBV30 and TRBJ1-1; D perhaps matches TRBD1 (5 bases). Trimming cost V 0 bases and J 0 bases, with 14 bases left between them. The germline gives CDR1 GTSNPN, CDR2 SVGIG (reference sequence). This CDR3 is 16 amino acids long. The CDR3 spells CAWSVRFGAMNTEAFF. The DNA of the CDR3 is TGTGCCTGGAGTGTACGGTTCGGGGCCATGAACACTGAAGCTTTCTTT. The full variable domain, in which reference TRBV30 and TRBJ1-1 provide the parts outside the CDR3, is SQTIHQWPATLVQPVGSPLSLECTVEGTSNPNLYWYRQAAGRGLQLLFYSVGIGQISSEVPQNLSASRPQDRQFILSSKKLLLSDSGFYLCAWSVRFGAMNTEAFFGQGTRLTVV.

The CDR3 loop reads CSARAGGYNEQFF. The CDR3 DNA sequence: TGCAGTGCTCGAGCGGGGGGCTACAATGAGCAGTTCTTC. This chain links TRBV20-1 with TRBJ2-1; TRBD2 aligns across 9 bases. There are 13 residues in the CDR3. The germline gives CDR1 DFQATT, CDR2 SNEGSKA (reference sequence). The J segment lost 3 bases and the V segment lost 5 bases, leaving 2 bases of the junction unmatched.

The chain recombines TRBV4-1 with TRBJ1-5, with 8 positions matching TRBD1. Losses at the gene ends were 0 bases for V and 1 base for J; bases not matched to a gene: 5. There are 17 residues in the CDR3. Germline CDR1 MGHRA, CDR2 YSYEKL. Here the CDR3 reads CASSQDRSGGSNQPQHF. Here the CDR3 DNA reads TGCGCCAGCAGCCAAGATAGGTCAGGGGGCAGCAATCAGCCCCAGCATTTT.

V usage is TRBV6-5 and J usage is TRBJ1-3, with 9 positions matching TRBD1. CDR3 length: 15 amino acids. The V gene end was trimmed by 6 bases and the J gene end by 1 base; junction bases not matched to a gene: 4. CDR1 is MNHEY and CDR2 is SVGAGI in the germline V gene. CDR3 sequence: CASRRDRVSGNTIYF. CDR3 nucleotides: TGTGCCAGCAGACGGGACAGGGTTTCTGGAAACACCATATATTTT.

The V gene is TRBV30, the J gene TRBJ1-5, with D possibly matching TRBD1 (5 bases). CDR1 and CDR2 from the germline V gene are GTSNPN and SVGIG (reference sequence). V lost 5 bases and J 4 bases, leaving 12 bases between the germline ends. This CDR3 has 13 amino acids. CDR3 loop: CAWGTEVNQPQHF. The CDR3 DNA is TGTGCCTGGGGGACGGAGGTTAATCAGCCCCAGCATTTT.

The chain is built from TRBV10-3 and TRBJ2-3; 8 nucleotides align to TRBD2. CDR3 length: 14 amino acids. Trimming cost V 7 bases and J 0 bases; bases outside gene matches: 3. The germline V gene encodes CDR1 ENHRY and CDR2 SYGVKD. This CDR3 is CAINSGISTDTQYF. The DNA for the CDR3 is TGTGCCATCAATAGCGGGATAAGCACAGATACGCAGTATTTT.

This rearrangement joins TRBV9 to TRBJ2-1; D possibly uses TRBD1 or TRBD2 (5 bases each). Deletions cut 4 bases from V and 8 bases from J, with 16 bases between. The CDR3 runs 14 residues. From germline, CDR1 is SGDLS and CDR2 YYNGEE. In DNA, the CDR3 is TGTGCCAGCAGCCCCGGGACCCTGGAGGATGAGCAGTTCTTC. Protein product: CASSPGTLEDEQFF.

The rearrangement uses TRBV10-3 and TRBJ2-5, with 8 bases aligning to TRBD1. V shed 10 bases and J 7 bases; nucleotides not matched to a gene: 14. The CDR3 spans 14 residues. Per germline, CDR1 ENHRY and CDR2 SYGVKD. The CDR3 sequence: CATEGGQGEVTQYF. The CDR3 region has the DNA TGTGCCACCGAGGGAGGACAGGGCGAGGTGACCCAGTACTTC.

DNA of the CDR3: TGTGCCATCGCGGGGGGAGATACGCAGTATTTT. Translating gives CAIAGGDTQYF. The V call is TRBV10-3, the J call TRBJ2-3; 8 bases align to TRBD2. The CDR3 contains 11 residues. V lost 8 bases to trimming and J lost 5 bases; unmatched junction nucleotides: 0. Germline CDR1 and CDR2: ENHRY and SYGVKD.

The V and J genes are TRBV12-3 or TRBV12-4 and TRBJ2-1, with TRBD1 identical over 8 bases. The junction had 16 bases not matched to a gene; V was cut back by 4 bases and J by 5 bases. The CDR3 length is 18 residues. The CDR3: CASSSPITGTGPHNEQFF. For the CDR3, the DNA is TGTGCCAGCAGTTCCCCTATAACCGGGACAGGACCCCACAATGAGCAGTTCTTC.

This clonotype showed up just once. The J gene is TRBJ2-7, the V gene TRBV6-1; D call uncertain. CDR3 length: 15 residues. The V end was cut by 1 base, the J end by 1 base, with 11 bases between. CDR1 and CDR2 from the germline V gene are MNHNS and SASEGT. The CDR3 region is CASSEVRLPSYEQYF. The CDR3 DNA reads TGTGCCAGCAGTGAAGTTCGGCTTCCTTCCTACGAGCAGTACTTC.

The CDR3 nucleotides read TGTGCCAGCAGTTTTGAGGGATTAACCTACGAGCAGTACTTC. The encoded protein is CASSFEGLTYEQYF. The V gene is TRBV28, the J gene TRBJ2-7; D might be TRBD2 (5 bases). Deletions cut 3 bases from V and 2 bases from J, with 11 bases between. The CDR3 length is 14 residues. CDR1 is MDHEN and CDR2 is SYDVKM in the germline V gene.

The rearrangement uses TRBV5-1 and TRBJ2-7; a possible D gene is TRBD1 (6 bases). V was clipped by 4 bases and J by 3 bases, with 17 bases between them. Germline V gene sequence: CDR1 SGHRS, CDR2 YFSETQ. This CDR3 region has 15 residues. The CDR3 nucleotides are TGCGCCAGCAGCCGTGACAGGCCCAGGGGCTACGAGCAGTACTTC. Amino acid sequence: CASSRDRPRGYEQYF.

This rearrangement joins TRBV7-8 to TRBJ2-7; 9 bases are shared with TRBD2. Germline lookup yields CDR1 SGHVS and CDR2 FQNEAQ. J lost 2 bases, V lost 5 bases, and 13 bases had no gene match. The CDR3 length is 17 residues. The CDR3 here is CASSPLEVAGVPYEQYF. CDR3 sequence (DNA): TGTGCCAGCAGCCCACTAGAGGTAGCGGGGGTCCCCTACGAGCAGTACTTC.

The rearrangement links TRBV4-1 to TRBJ2-1; tentative D call: TRBD2 (5 bases). The CDR3 runs 17 residues. The germline V gene has CDR1 MGHRA and CDR2 YSYEKL. The V end lost 1 base, the J end lost 2 bases, and 15 bases lay between the germline ends. As DNA, the CDR3 is TGCGCCAGCAGCCAAGGCCGCGGAGGTGAGCCCTACAATGAGCAGTTCTTC. Translating gives CASSQGRGGEPYNEQFF.

The rearrangement uses TRBV20-1 and TRBJ2-7; TRBD2 matches 9 bases. V dropped 5 bases and J dropped 2; count of bases not matched to a gene: 7. From germline, CDR1 is DFQATT and CDR2 SNEGSKA (reference sequence). This CDR3 has 14 residues. As DNA, the CDR3 is TGCAGTGCTGACGGACTAGCGAGCACCTACGAGCAGTACTTC. Translated: CSADGLASTYEQYF.

The chain is built from TRBV12-3 or TRBV12-4 and TRBJ1-2; D ambiguous. The CDR3 is made up of 15 amino acids. The germline V and J ends were trimmed by 5 bases and 0 bases, with 13 bases remaining between them. The DNA for the CDR3 is TGTGCCAGCAGTGTTGGAGGGCCAACTAACTATGGCTACACCTTC. This encodes CASSVGGPTNYGYTF.

The genes are TRBV3-1 and TRBJ2-5; no clear D. CDR1 is LGHDT and CDR2 is YNNKEL in the germline V gene (reference sequence). This CDR3 is built from 14 residues. V was shortened by 4 bases and J by 4 bases, with 13 bases between the two germline ends. CDR3 in amino acids: CASSPNSLGETQYF. The CDR3, as DNA: TGTGCCAGCAGCCCGAACTCGCTCGGAGAGACCCAGTACTTC.

The chain has TRBV5-6 and TRBJ2-7; 8 bases agree with TRBD1. The length of the CDR3 is 15 residues. V trimming: 3 bases; J trimming: 6 bases; junction bases outside the gene matches: 11. Germline V gene lookup returns CDR1 SGHDT and CDR2 YYEEEE. CDR3 bases: TGTGCCAGCAGCTATCAGACAGGGGTGGAACTCGAGCAGTACTTC. As protein: CASSYQTGVELEQYF.

The chain links TRBV2 to TRBJ1-5; D gene uncertain. V was clipped by 0 bases and J by 7 bases, with 7 bases between them. The CDR3 is 13 residues long. CDR1 is SNHLY, CDR2 FYNNEI, per germline. The CDR3 protein is CASSEALAQPQHF. As DNA, the CDR3 is TGTGCCAGCAGTGAAGCGCTTGCCCAGCCCCAGCATTTT.

This clonotype was detected a few times. This chain uses TRBV9 with TRBJ2-1; 8 bases are shared with TRBD2. Losses at the gene ends were 5 bases for V and 3 bases for J; bases not matched to a gene: 4. The CDR3 loop spans 14 amino acids. Germline CDR1 is SGDLS and CDR2 is YYNGEE. The CDR3 coding sequence is TGTGCCAGCAGTCCGGGGGGGAGCTACAATGAGCAGTTCTTC. Translation gives CASSPGGSYNEQFF.